This is a list of T cell receptor beta chains from one sample in a study of cytomegalovirus exposure and HLA in healthy donors. Data came from immunoSEQ multiplex PCR; TCRdb stores just in-frame clones and leaves some out. This sample has around 130,000 clones, with approximately 80% found just once. Sequencing input: PBMCs. Receptor source: a man aged 35-49 years in good health and CMV-seronegative. Each CDR3 is given with its conserved first and last residue. Rows give clone size only sometimes, using once, few, many, or a class for an expanded clone.

V gene	J gene	clone size	CDR3 protein
TRBV2	TRBJ2-6	-	CASATRAGANVLTF
TRBV7-9	TRBJ2-1	-	CASSLGQGSYNEQFF
TRBV28	TRBJ1-2	-	CASSLWPTGAGYTF
TRBV6-1	-	once	CASSEGTSGYEQYF
TRBV29-1	TRBJ2-1	-	CSVTGQVSPYYNEQFF
TRBV5-1	TRBJ2-7	-	CASSRDRPYEQYF
TRBV28	TRBJ1-1	-	CASRPPPSDTEAFF
TRBV6-5	TRBJ1-1	once	CASSYFGQGRTEAFF
TRBV18	TRBJ1-5	few	CASSQSGSAQEPQHF
TRBV5-1	TRBJ1-2	-	CASSDGTGNGYTF
TRBV27	TRBJ2-7	once	CASSSLRISTYEQYF
TRBV2	TRBJ2-1	-	CASSEGSSGSSYNEQFF
TRBV29-1	TRBJ2-3	-	CSVGWGTGGKDTQYF